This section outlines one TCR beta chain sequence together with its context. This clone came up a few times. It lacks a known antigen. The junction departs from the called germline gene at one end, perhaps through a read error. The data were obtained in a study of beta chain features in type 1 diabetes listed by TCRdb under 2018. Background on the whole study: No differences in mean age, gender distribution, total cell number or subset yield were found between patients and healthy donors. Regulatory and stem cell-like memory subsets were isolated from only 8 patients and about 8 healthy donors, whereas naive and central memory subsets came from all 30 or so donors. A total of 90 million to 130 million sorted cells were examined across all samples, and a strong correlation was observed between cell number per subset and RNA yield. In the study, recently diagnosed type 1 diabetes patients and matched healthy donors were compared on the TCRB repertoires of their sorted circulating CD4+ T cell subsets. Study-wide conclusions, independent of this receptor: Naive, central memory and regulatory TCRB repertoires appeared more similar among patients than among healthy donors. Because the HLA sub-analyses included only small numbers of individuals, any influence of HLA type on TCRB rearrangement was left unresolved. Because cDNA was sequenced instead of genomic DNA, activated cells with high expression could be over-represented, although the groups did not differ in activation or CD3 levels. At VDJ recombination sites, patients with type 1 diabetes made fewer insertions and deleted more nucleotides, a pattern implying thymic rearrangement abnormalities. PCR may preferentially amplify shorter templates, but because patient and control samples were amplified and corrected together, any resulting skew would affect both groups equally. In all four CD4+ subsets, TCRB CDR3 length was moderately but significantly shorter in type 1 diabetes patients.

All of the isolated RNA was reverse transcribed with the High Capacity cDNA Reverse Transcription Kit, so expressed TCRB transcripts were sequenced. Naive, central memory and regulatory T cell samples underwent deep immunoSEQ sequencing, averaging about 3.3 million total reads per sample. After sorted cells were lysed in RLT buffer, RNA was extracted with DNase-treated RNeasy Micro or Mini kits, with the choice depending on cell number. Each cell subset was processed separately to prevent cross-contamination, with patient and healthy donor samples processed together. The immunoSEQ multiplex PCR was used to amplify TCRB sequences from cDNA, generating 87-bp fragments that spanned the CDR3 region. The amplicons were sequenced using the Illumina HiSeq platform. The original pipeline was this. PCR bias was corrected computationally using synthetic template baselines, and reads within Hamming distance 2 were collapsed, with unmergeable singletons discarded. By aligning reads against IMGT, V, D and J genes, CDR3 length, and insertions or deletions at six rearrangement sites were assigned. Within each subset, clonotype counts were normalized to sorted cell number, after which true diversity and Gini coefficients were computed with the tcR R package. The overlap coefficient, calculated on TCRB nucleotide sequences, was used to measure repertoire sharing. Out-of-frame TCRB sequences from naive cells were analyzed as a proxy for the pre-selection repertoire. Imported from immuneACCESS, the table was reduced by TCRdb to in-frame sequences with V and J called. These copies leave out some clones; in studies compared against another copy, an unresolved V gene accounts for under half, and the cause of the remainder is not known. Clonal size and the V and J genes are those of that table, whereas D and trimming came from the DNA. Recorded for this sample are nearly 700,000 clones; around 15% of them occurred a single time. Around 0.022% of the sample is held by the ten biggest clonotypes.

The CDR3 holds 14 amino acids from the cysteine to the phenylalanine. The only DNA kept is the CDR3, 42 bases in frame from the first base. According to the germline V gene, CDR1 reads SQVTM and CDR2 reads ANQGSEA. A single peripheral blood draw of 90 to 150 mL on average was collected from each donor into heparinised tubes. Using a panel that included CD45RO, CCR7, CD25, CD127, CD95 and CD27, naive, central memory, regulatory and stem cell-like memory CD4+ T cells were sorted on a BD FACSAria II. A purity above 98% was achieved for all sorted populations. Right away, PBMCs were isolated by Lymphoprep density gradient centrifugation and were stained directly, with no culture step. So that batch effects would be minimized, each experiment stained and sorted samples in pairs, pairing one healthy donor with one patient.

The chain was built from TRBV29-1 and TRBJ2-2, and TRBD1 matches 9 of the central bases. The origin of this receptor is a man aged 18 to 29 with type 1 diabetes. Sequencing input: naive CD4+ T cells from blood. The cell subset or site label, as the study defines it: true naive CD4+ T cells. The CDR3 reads CSVAWTTRTGEVFF. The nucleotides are TGCAGCGTGGCCTGGACGACCCGGACAGGGGAGGTGTTTTTT.